What follows are 14 T cell receptor beta chains derived from one specimen sequenced in a study of beta chain features in type 1 diabetes. Sequencing targeted expressed TCRB transcripts, as all isolated RNA had been reverse transcribed. Profiled with immunoSEQ multiplex PCR; TCRdb holds only in-frame clones, not every one. The sample yields more than 300,000 clones, 6.5% to 10% seen once. The sample taken for sequencing was central memory CD4+ T cells from blood. The origin of the receptors is a young woman in good health.

The V and J genes are TRBV4-1 and TRBJ2-1; D not resolved. The CDR3 runs 16 residues. The germline V gene has CDR1 MGHRA and CDR2 YSYEKL. Trimming pared 2 bases from V and 4 bases from J, leaving 15 bases between. The CDR3 DNA sequence: TGCGCCAGCAGCCAACTAGACATCGTGTCTTACAATGAGCAGTTCTTC. It translates to CASSQLDIVSYNEQFF.

This clone was picked up a small number of times. Within the sample, other DNA sequences also encode this same CDR3. V usage is TRBV5-6 and J usage is TRBJ2-7; TRBD1 aligns across 7 bases. Trimming took 0 bases from V and 2 from J; bases not matched to a gene: 2. This CDR3 is 14 amino acids long. Germline V gene lookup returns CDR1 SGHDT and CDR2 YYEEEE. CDR3 DNA: TGTGCCAGCAGCTTGGGACAGGGAGCCTACGAGCAGTACTTC. It yields the protein CASSLGQGAYEQYF.

This clone was seen a few times. The chain links TRBV7-8 to TRBJ2-1; TRBD2 matches at 7 bases. The CDR3 is 13 residues long. The ends lost 4 bases at V and 9 bases at J; junction bases unmatched: 6. Germline V gives CDR1 SGHVS, CDR2 FQNEAQ. The DNA for the CDR3 is TGTGCCAGCAGCTCCCCGGGGGGTTCTGAGCAGTTCTTC. Its translation is CASSSPGGSEQFF. Filled out from reference TRBV7-8 and TRBJ2-1, the complete variable domain reads GAGVSQSPRYKVAKRGQDVALRCDPISGHVSLFWYQQALGQGPEFLTYFQNEAQLDKSGLPSDRFFAERPEGSVSTLKIQRTQQEDSAVYLCASSSPGGSEQFFGPGTRLTVL.

This clone was picked up a small number of times. V gene TRBV4-2 combines with J gene TRBJ2-7, with D perhaps TRBD2 (6 bases). This CDR3 is 14 amino acids long. V was pared by 3 bases and J by 4 bases, with 13 bases between. Germline CDR1 and CDR2: LGHNA and YNFKEQ. As DNA, the CDR3 is TGTGCCAGCAGCCAGCCGGGACTGGCTTACGAGCAGTACTTC. It encodes CASSQPGLAYEQYF.

V and J are TRBV19 and TRBJ2-3, with D perhaps being TRBD1 or TRBD2 (5 bases each). This CDR3 has 15 amino acids. CDR1 and CDR2 from the germline V gene are LNHDA and SQIVND (reference sequence). Trimming removed 6 bases at V and 8 bases at J, with 21 bases between. CDR3 in DNA: TGTGCCAGTAGCCCCGGGACCTCCGGCTTTGCTACGCAGTATTTT. This sequence encodes CASSPGTSGFATQYF. Full variable domain (rest looked up from reference TRBV19 and TRBJ2-3): DGGITQSPKYLFRKEGQNVTLSCEQNLNHDAMYWYRQDPGQGLRLIYYSQIVNDFQKGDIAEGYSVSREKKESFPLTVTSAQKNPTAFYLCASSPGTSGFATQYFGPGTRLTVL.

This clone has a handful of counts. The chain is built from TRBV5-1 and TRBJ2-2; 8 bases agree with TRBD2. The J segment lost 6 bases and the V segment lost 0 bases, leaving 1 base of the junction unmatched. Germline CDR1 reads SGHRS; CDR2 reads YFSETQ. CDR3 length: 14 amino acids. The CDR3 protein is CASSLGLASGELFF. CDR3 nucleotide sequence: TGCGCCAGCAGCTTGGGACTAGCGTCCGGGGAGCTGTTTTTT.

This clone was picked up many times. J is TRBJ2-4 and V is TRBV7-8; D not resolved. CDR1 SGHVS and CDR2 FQNEAQ come from the germline V gene. Trimming pared 5 bases from V and 8 bases from J, leaving 10 bases between. This CDR3 spans 12 amino acids. The CDR3 here is CASSPSRDIQYF. Written as DNA, the CDR3 is TGTGCCAGCAGCCCGTCCCGGGACATTCAGTACTTC. The full variable domain, completed using reference TRBV7-8 and TRBJ2-4, is GAGVSQSPRYKVAKRGQDVALRCDPISGHVSLFWYQQALGQGPEFLTYFQNEAQLDKSGLPSDRFFAERPEGSVSTLKIQRTQQEDSAVYLCASSPSRDIQYFGAGTRLSVL.

This chain uses TRBV9 with TRBJ1-2, with 8 bases fitting TRBD1. V trimming: 2 bases; J trimming: 2 bases; junction bases outside the gene matches: 2. This CDR3 has 14 amino acids. Germline CDR1 reads SGDLS; CDR2 reads YYNGEE. Here the CDR3 DNA reads TGTGCCAGCAGCGTTACAGGGGGAAACTATGGCTACACCTTC. Its translation is CASSVTGGNYGYTF.

A few counts support this clone. V and J are TRBV10-3 and TRBJ2-3, with TRBD2 matching 15 bases. Germline V CDR1 and CDR2: ENHRY, SYGVKD. With V trimmed by 4 bases and J by 6 bases, 2 bases remained unmatched. This CDR3 is built from 15 residues. The CDR3 DNA follows: TGTGCCATCAGTGGGACTAGCGGGAGGGCTGATACGCAGTATTTT. Translated, it gives CAISGTSGRADTQYF.

The chain recombines TRBV7-9 with TRBJ2-3; TRBD2 aligns across 12 bases. From germline, CDR1 is SEHNR and CDR2 FQNEAQ (reference sequence). There are 16 residues in the CDR3. V shed 2 bases and J 3 bases; nucleotides not matched to a gene: 3. In DNA form, the CDR3 reads TGTGCCAGCAGCTTAACTAGCGGGAGGTTGACAGATACGCAGTATTTT. This translates into CASSLTSGRLTDTQYF.

This chain uses TRBV23-1 with TRBJ2-3; tentatively, D is TRBD1 (7 bases). TRBV23-1 belongs to the ORF category, with a function that is uncertain. The CDR3 is 20 amino acids. Deletions cut 4 bases from V and 2 bases from J, with 28 bases between. CDR3 region: CASSPPLPRQGGQVTDTQYF. The CDR3, as DNA: TGCGCCAGCAGTCCCCCCCTCCCGAGGCAGGGAGGACAGGTCACAGATACGCAGTATTTT.

The chain carries TRBV7-2 and TRBJ2-3; TRBD2 matches at 8 bases. With 4 bases clipped from V and 2 bases from J, the junction kept 8 bases outside the gene matches. CDR3 length equals 16 residues. Germline V CDR1 and CDR2: SGHTA, FQGNSA. CDR3 in DNA: TGTGCCAGCAGCTCGGACATAGCGGGATTCACAGATACGCAGTATTTT. Protein: CASSSDIAGFTDTQYF.

The V call is TRBV11-3, the J call TRBJ2-7; 7 nucleotides line up with TRBD1. J lost 6 bases, V lost 5 bases, and 4 bases had no gene match. The CDR3 is made up of 12 amino acids. The germline CDR1 and CDR2 sequences are SGHNT and YENEEA. The CDR3 here is CASSLQGSEQYF. In nucleotides, the CDR3 is TGTGCCAGCAGCCTACAGGGGAGCGAGCAGTACTTC.

This clone was seen at least ten times. Here the CDR3 reads CASSPTWGEGDNEQFF. In DNA form, the CDR3 reads TGTGCCAGCAGTCCCACTTGGGGGGAGGGAGACAATGAGCAGTTCTTC. This rearrangement joins TRBV28 to TRBJ2-1; 7 positions agree with TRBD2. J was trimmed by 5 bases and V by 5 bases; bases with no gene match: 12. Germline V gives CDR1 MDHEN, CDR2 SYDVKM. The CDR3 has 16 amino acids.